The 23 T cell receptor beta chains below were found in one sample sequenced in a study of OX40 agonist ivuxolimab in advanced cancers. Libraries were prepared through the immunoSEQ multiplex PCR assay. Here the immuneACCESS table is served through TCRdb, limited to in-frame sequences with V and J called. Missing clones are a known gap in these copies; in checked studies unresolved V genes cover under half, and the rest lacks a known reason. Within this sample are some 70,000 clones, with roughly four fifths of them counted one time only. Jointly, the top ten make up over 2% of the sample. This specimen was CD4+ or CD8+ T cells sorted from blood, taken in a trial of the OX40 agonist ivuxolimab. These receptors originate from an adult with an advanced solid tumor such as melanoma, head and neck, liver or kidney cancer.

This chain uses TRBV5-4 with TRBJ2-5; 8 positions agree with TRBD1. This CDR3 has 13 amino acids. Trimming took 5 bases from V and 5 from J; bases not matched to a gene: 5. Germline values: CDR1 SGHNT, CDR2 YYREEE (reference sequence). As DNA, the CDR3 is TGTGCCAGCAGAAGCACAGGGGGGGAGACCCAGTACTTC. It specifies CASRSTGGETQYF.

The chain combines TRBV5-4 with TRBJ1-4; tentatively, D is TRBD1 (6 bases). In germline, CDR1 is SGHNT, CDR2 YYREEE (reference sequence). Between the trimmed V and J ends, which lost 4 bases and 6 bases, there was a span of 16 bases. The CDR3 contains 15 residues. Here the CDR3 DNA reads TGTGCCAGCAGCCCTGGGGGGGGGCGCGATGAAAAACTGTTTTTT. Protein sequence: CASSPGGGRDEKLFF.

CDR3 in DNA: TGTGCCAGCAGCCAAGGACTAGCGGGAGCAGGGGGGACCCAGTACTTC. This translates into CASSQGLAGAGGTQYF. The gene calls are TRBV14 and TRBJ2-5, with 12 bases fitting TRBD2. CDR3 size: 16 residues. Germline V gene data show CDR1 as SGHDN and CDR2 as FVKESK. Germline trimming cut 1 base from V and 7 bases from J; bases unmatched to any gene: 7.

The chain has TRBV19 and TRBJ1-1, with 7 bases that match TRBD1. CDR3 size: 18 residues. CDR1 and CDR2 from the germline V gene are LNHDA and SQIVND (reference sequence). Trimming cost V 9 bases and J 1 base; bases outside gene matches: 20. CDR3 bases: TGTGCCAGCAGACGAACTTCCTTACAGGGGTTTGGGAACACTGAAGCTTTCTTT. Its protein product is CASRRTSLQGFGNTEAFF.

The chain carries TRBV6-1 and TRBJ2-7; no firm D call. The CDR3 contains 13 residues. The germline gives CDR1 MNHNS, CDR2 SASEGT. The CDR3, as DNA: TGTGCAATCACGAGTCAGCCCTACTACGAGCAGTACTTC. It codes for CAITSQPYYEQYF.

CDR3 protein: CASRECFREWETQYF. The CDR3 DNA reads as TGTGCCAGCAGAGAGTGTTTTCGGGAGTGGGAGACCCAGTACTTC. The chain uses TRBV6-4 and TRBJ2-5, with D possibly being TRBD2 (6 bases). Germline loops: CDR1 MRHNA, CDR2 SNTAGT. The CDR3 length is 15 residues. V was cut by 6 bases and J by 5 bases, with 19 bases left in between.

The chain couples TRBV11-3 to TRBJ2-5, with 11 bases identical to TRBD2. Trimming removed 3 bases from V and 2 bases from J; junction bases left unmatched: 11. There are 18 residues in the CDR3. Per germline, CDR1 SGHNT and CDR2 YENEEA. DNA of the CDR3: TGTGCCAGCAGCTTGGGATCTCTAGCGGGAGGATTGCAAGAGACCCAGTACTTC. As protein: CASSLGSLAGGLQETQYF.

The chain carries TRBV5-4 and TRBJ2-5; D may match TRBD1 or TRBD2 (7 bases each). Germline V gives CDR1 SGHNT, CDR2 YYREEE (reference sequence). V was pared by 5 bases and J by 1 base, with 18 bases between. CDR3 size: 16 residues. The CDR3 DNA reads TGTGCCAGCAGATCAGGGGGGGAAGTACCCCAAGAGACCCAGTACTTC. Translated, it gives CASRSGGEVPQETQYF. Drawing the rest from reference TRBV5-4 and TRBJ2-5, the complete variable domain is ETGVTQSPTHLIKTRGQQVTLRCSSQSGHNTVSWYQQALGQGPQFIFQYYREEENGRGNFPPRFSGLQFPNYSSELNVNALELDDSALYLCASRSGGEVPQETQYFGPGTRLLVL.

By share, this clone counts as medium-sized. The chain joins TRBV29-1 to TRBJ2-7; 7 bases align to TRBD2. Germline V gene data show CDR1 as SQVTM and CDR2 as ANQGSEA. With V trimmed by 4 bases and J by 5 bases, 17 bases remained unmatched. The CDR3 loop spans 16 amino acids. As DNA, the CDR3 is TGCAGCGTTGGGGGCGGTGTGGGGAGGGCCCCGGACGAGCAGTACTTC. As protein: CSVGGGVGRAPDEQYF.

The chain carries TRBV27 and TRBJ2-2; no reliable D call. The CDR3 contains 15 residues. Trimming pared 3 bases from V and 6 bases from J, leaving 14 bases between. Germline V lookup: CDR1 MNHEY, CDR2 SMNVEV (reference sequence). The CDR3 DNA is TGTGCCAGCAGTTTCAATCGGGTATTGGCCGGGGAGCTGTTTTTT. Protein sequence: CASSFNRVLAGELFF.

The V call is TRBV7-2, the J call TRBJ2-1; D gene uncertain. V shed 1 base and J shed 0 bases, with 7 bases lying between them. Germline CDR1 reads SGHTA; CDR2 reads FQGNSA. The CDR3 runs to 15 residues. CDR3 amino acids: CASSLDLRSYNEQFF. CDR3 DNA sequence: TGTGCCAGCAGCTTAGACTTACGCTCCTACAATGAGCAGTTCTTC.

The V call is TRBV7-9, the J call TRBJ2-1; tentative D call: TRBD2 (6 bases). CDR1 is SEHNR, CDR2 FQNEAQ, per germline (reference sequence). Trimming left V 1 base short and J 15 bases short, with 10 bases between. CDR3 length equals 11 residues. The CDR3 DNA reads as TGTGCCAGCAGCTTAGGACTAGTAACGTTCTTC. Protein sequence: CASSLGLVTFF.

The V gene is TRBV19, the J gene TRBJ2-7; TRBD1 is a possible D gene (6 bases). This CDR3 has 13 amino acids. Germline V gives CDR1 LNHDA, CDR2 SQIVND (reference sequence). Trimming took 7 bases from V and 1 from J, leaving 11 bases between them. The CDR3 nucleotides are TGTGCCAGTACACAGGGTGGGTCCTACGAGCAGTACTTC. It codes for CASTQGGSYEQYF.

The rearrangement uses TRBV7-6 and TRBJ1-3; 9 bases fit TRBD1. The trim removed 5 bases at V and 2 bases at J, leaving 19 bases unmatched. From germline, CDR1 is SGHVS and CDR2 FNYEAQ. The length of the CDR3 is 20 residues. The CDR3 is CASSLYVQGAQGTPGNTIYF. The DNA for the CDR3 is TGTGCCAGCAGCCTATATGTACAGGGGGCGCAGGGTACTCCTGGAAACACCATATATTTT.

This clone was detected only once. This sequence joins TRBV18 and TRBJ1-1; D not resolved. V lost 7 bases, J lost 0 bases, and 12 bases lay in between. CDR1 and CDR2 (germline): KGHSH, LQKENI. CDR3 length equals 14 residues. This CDR3 is CASWPGAMNTEAFF. CDR3 DNA sequence: TGTGCCAGCTGGCCCGGAGCCATGAACACTGAAGCTTTCTTT.

The chain uses TRBV7-3 and TRBJ2-1; 9 bases line up with TRBD2. The germline gives CDR1 SGHTA, CDR2 FQGTGA. After removal of 5 bases from V and 9 bases from J, the junction contained 2 bases not matched to a gene. The CDR3 extends over 12 amino acids. The CDR3 region has the DNA TGTGCCAGCAGCCGGACTAGCGCTGAGCAGTTCTTC. Amino acids: CASSRTSAEQFF.

This chain links TRBV7-9 with TRBJ2-5; D is uncertain. The CDR3 length is 15 residues. Deletions cut 1 base from V and 2 bases from J, with 11 bases between. Germline V gene lookup returns CDR1 SEHNR and CDR2 FQNEAQ (reference sequence). CDR3 amino acids: CASSLGLVPQETQYF. The CDR3 region has the DNA TGTGCCAGCAGCTTAGGGCTCGTACCTCAAGAGACCCAGTACTTC.

The chain links TRBV27 to TRBJ2-5; 12 nucleotides line up with TRBD2. The germline V gene has CDR1 MNHEY and CDR2 SMNVEV (reference sequence). V was clipped by 3 bases and J by 11 bases; unmatched bases: 7. This CDR3 is built from 14 residues. CDR3 DNA sequence: TGTGCCAGCAGTTTTCGGCTAGCGGGAGGGGAGCAGTACTTC. It yields the protein CASSFRLAGGEQYF.

The genes are TRBV7-2 and TRBJ1-6; possible D gene TRBD1, 6 bases. Germline V gene sequence: CDR1 SGHTA, CDR2 FQGNSA. This CDR3 region has 13 residues. V lost 5 bases to trimming and J lost 9 bases, with 11 bases between them. CDR3 loop: CASSPGTSSPLHF. The CDR3 DNA follows: TGTGCCAGCAGCCCGGGGACATCTTCACCCCTCCACTTT.

The rearrangement links TRBV30 to TRBJ1-5, with a possible D match to TRBD1 (5 bases). V dropped 5 bases and J dropped 3 bases, with 11 bases sitting between them. The CDR3 has 13 amino acids. Germline CDR1 and CDR2: GTSNPN and SVGIG (reference sequence). The CDR3 loop is CAWGRDLNQPQHF. Written as DNA, the CDR3 is TGTGCCTGGGGCCGGGACCTCAATCAGCCCCAGCATTTT.

This sequence joins TRBV7-9 and TRBJ1-4; the D is unclear. The CDR3 spans 16 residues. CDR1 is SEHNR and CDR2 is FQNEAQ in the germline V gene (reference sequence). Trimming left V 6 bases short and J 0 bases short, with 14 bases between. The chain's CDR3 is CASSRQRPATNEKLFF. CDR3 DNA sequence: TGTGCCAGCAGTCGGCAGCGTCCCGCAACTAATGAAAAACTGTTTTTT.

The chain employs TRBV7-9 and TRBJ1-1, with TRBD1 matching over 8 bases. Germline trimming cut 8 bases from V and 4 bases from J; bases unmatched to any gene: 6. Looked up from germline, CDR1 is SEHNR and CDR2 is FQNEAQ (reference sequence). This CDR3 region has 13 residues. CDR3 sequence reads: CASGRGLGTEAFF. In nucleotides, the CDR3 is TGTGCCAGCGGCAGGGGGCTGGGCACTGAAGCTTTCTTT. Using reference TRBV7-9 and TRBJ1-1 for the parts outside the CDR3, the full variable domain is DTGVSQNPRHKITKRGQNVTFRCDPISEHNRLYWYRQTLGQGPEFLTYFQNEAQLEKSRLLSDRFSAERPKGSFSTLEIQRTEQGDSAMYLCASGRGLGTEAFFGQGTRLTVV.

This clone appeared a single time. V and J are TRBV7-3 and TRBJ1-5; possible D gene TRBD1, 6 bases. V lost 6 bases and J lost 1, with 13 bases in between. This CDR3 is 15 amino acids long. The germline gives CDR1 SGHTA, CDR2 FQGTGA. The DNA for the CDR3 is TGTGCCAGCAGTCGACAGGTTACCAGCAATCAGCCCCAGCATTTT. Protein: CASSRQVTSNQPQHF.